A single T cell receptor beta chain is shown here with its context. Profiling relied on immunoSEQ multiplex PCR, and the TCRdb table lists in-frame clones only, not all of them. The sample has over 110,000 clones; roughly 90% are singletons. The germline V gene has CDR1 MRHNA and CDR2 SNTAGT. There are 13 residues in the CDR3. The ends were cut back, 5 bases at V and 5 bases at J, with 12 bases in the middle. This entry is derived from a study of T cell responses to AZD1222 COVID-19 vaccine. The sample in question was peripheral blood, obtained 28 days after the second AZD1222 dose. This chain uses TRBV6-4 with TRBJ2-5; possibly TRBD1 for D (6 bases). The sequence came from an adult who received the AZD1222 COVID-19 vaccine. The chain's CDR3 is CASSSGVEETQYF. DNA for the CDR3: TGTGCCAGCAGTTCAGGGGTCGAGGAGACCCAGTACTTC.